This T cell receptor (beta chain) was profiled in a study of vaccination effects on CD4 cells after COVID-19. Whole-study context: Each participant was administered two doses of either the BNT162b2 or the mRNA-1273 vaccine.

The protocol was immunoSEQ multiplex PCR, while the TCRdb copy is restricted to in-frame clones and leaves out a portion. The table has 65,000 or so clones, around 76% seen once. Comments on this clone: Its antigen remains unknown.

There are 16 residues in the CDR3. Germline CDR1 is MNHEY and CDR2 is SMNVEV (reference sequence). V was shortened by 3 bases and J by 2 bases, with 11 bases between the two germline ends. Study findings and constraints: Substantial clonal contraction characterized both infection- and vaccine-induced clones late after vaccination. No early post-infection timepoints were available in the study, which also included few convalescent patients.

Expansion of antigen-specific CD4+ T cells with viral peptide pools was carried out by the ViraFEST assay before sequencing. Following culture for around 9 days, CD4+ T cells were isolated. Negative nucleocapsid antibody tests before and after vaccination confirmed no previous SARS-CoV-2 infection. In the cultures, half the medium was exchanged for IL-2 medium on days 3 and 7. Sequenced material: CD4+ T cells from PBMCs cultured with HCoV-NL63 spike peptides, taken before COVID-19 vaccination. V is TRBV27 and J is TRBJ2-6; maybe TRBD1 (6 bases). The source of this sequence is a human donor who received a COVID-19 vaccine. The CDR3 spells CASSLVRGTGANVLTF. In DNA form, the CDR3 reads TGTGCCAGCAGTTTGGTCAGGGGCACTGGGGCCAACGTCCTGACTTTC. Complete variable domain (other parts from reference TRBV27 and TRBJ2-6): EAQVTQNPRYLITVTGKKLTVTCSQNMNHEYMSWYRQDPGLGLRQIYYSMNVEVTDKGDVPEGYKVSRKEKRNFPLILESPSPNQTSLYFCASSLVRGTGANVLTFGAGSRLTVL.